This T cell receptor (beta chain) was retrieved from a study of CD8 T cells in ankylosing spondylitis. Study-level results: A TCR beta motif made of 7 to 9 highly homologous variants seemed typical of ankylosing spondylitis blood. Disease-linked clones bore a CD8+ phenotype, appearing relatively rarely in peripheral blood. Significantly higher representation of disease-linked clones was reported for matched ankylosing spondylitis synovial fluid.

As concerns this clonotype: Its target is not known.

The authors made TCR beta libraries by quantitative 5'-RACE with molecular barcodes. MiXCR, applied by TCRdb to the 5' RACE reads, yields one record per CDR3 protein. The sample contains a few hundred thousand distinct CDR3 sequences, 20% to 25% of which appear only once. This CDR3 contains 17 residues. Trimming at V came to 4 bases and at J to 5 bases, leaving 18 bases not matched to a gene. Germline CDR1 is SQVTM and CDR2 is ANQGSEA. The source of this sequence is a male donor with ankylosing spondylitis or in good health (not recorded which). The V and J genes are TRBV29-1 and TRBJ1-2, with TRBD1 identical over 8 bases. The sequencing input was blood, either unsorted or a sorted T cell fraction (not recorded which). CDR3: CSVGGAAFRTGLYGYTF. The CDR3 bases are TGCAGCGTTGGGGGAGCCGCCTTTCGGACAGGGCTTTATGGCTACACCTTC.